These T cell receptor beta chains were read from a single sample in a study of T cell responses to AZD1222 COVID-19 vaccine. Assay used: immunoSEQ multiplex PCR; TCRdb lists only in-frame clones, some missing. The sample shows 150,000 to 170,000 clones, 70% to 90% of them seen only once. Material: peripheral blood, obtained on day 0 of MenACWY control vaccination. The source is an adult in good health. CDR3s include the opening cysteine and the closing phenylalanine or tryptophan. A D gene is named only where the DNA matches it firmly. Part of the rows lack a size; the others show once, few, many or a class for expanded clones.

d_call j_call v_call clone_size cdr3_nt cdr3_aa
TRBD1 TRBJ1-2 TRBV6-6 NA TGTGCCAGCAGTTCAGATTGGACAGGGTACGGCTACACCTTC CASSSDWTGYGYTF
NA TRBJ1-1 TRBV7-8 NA TGTGCCAGCAGCACACAGGGCTTGCACCGTGAAGCTTTCTTT CASSTQGLHREAFF
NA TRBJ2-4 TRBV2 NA TGTGCCAGCAGCGAGGGGACCCTCAAAAACATTCAGTACTTC CASSEGTLKNIQYF
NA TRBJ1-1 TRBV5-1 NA TGCGCCAGCAGCTCTGTCGGGGGCGCGACGAGTGAAGCTTTCTTT CASSSVGGATSEAFF
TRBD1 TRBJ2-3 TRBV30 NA TGTGCCTGGAGCGGACAGGGGAGTAGGGCAGATACGCAGTATTTT CAWSGQGSRADTQYF
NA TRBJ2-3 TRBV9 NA TGTGCCAGCAGCGTTAGGATTTTCACAGATACGCAGTATTTT CASSVRIFTDTQYF
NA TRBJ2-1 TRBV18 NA TGTGCCAGCTCACCACCAATTGTGGATGAGCAGTTCTTC CASSPPIVDEQFF
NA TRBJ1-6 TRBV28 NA TGTGCCAGCAGTTTCGCCAGGACGAATTCACCCCTCCACTTT CASSFARTNSPLHF
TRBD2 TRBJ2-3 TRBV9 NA TGTGCCAGCAGCGTAGAAGGGACTAGACAGTATTTT CASSVEGTRQYF
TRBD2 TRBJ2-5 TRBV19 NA TGTGCCAGTGTCGGGGGGGGCTCGGGTGAGACCCAGTACTTC CASVGGGSGETQYF
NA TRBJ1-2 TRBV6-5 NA TGTGCCAGCAGGGACAGCCAGGATTTCGGCTACACCTTC CASRDSQDFGYTF
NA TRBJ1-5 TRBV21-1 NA TGTGCCAGCAGCAAAAGTGGCCAGGGGGGACAGGGGGCGCCTTGCAATCAGCCCCAGCATTTT CASSKSGQGGQGAPCNQPQHF
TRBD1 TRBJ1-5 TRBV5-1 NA TGCGCCAGCAGCTTGGGTCATACAGGGGGTGATCAGCCCCAGCATTTT CASSLGHTGGDQPQHF
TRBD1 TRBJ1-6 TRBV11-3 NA TGTGCCAGCAGCTTCGGGACAGGGACAAGCTCCTATAATTCACCCCTCCACTTT CASSFGTGTSSYNSPLHF
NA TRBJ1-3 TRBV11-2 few TGTGCCAGCAGCTCTCTCAGGCGGTTGGGGGGAAACACCATATATTTT CASSSLRRLGGNTIYF
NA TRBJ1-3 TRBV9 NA TGTGCCAGCAGCGTAGAAAGCCGAAACACCATATATTTT CASSVESRNTIYF
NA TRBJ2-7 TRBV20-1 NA TGCAGTGCTAGAGGATTCGAGGAGCAGTACTTC CSARGFEEQYF
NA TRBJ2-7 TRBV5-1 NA TGCGCCAGCAGCAAAAACCGGGACACCTACGAGCAGTACTTC CASSKNRDTYEQYF
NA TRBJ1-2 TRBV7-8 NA TGTGCCACCTCACAGGGCCTTTATGGCTACACCTTC CATSQGLYGYTF
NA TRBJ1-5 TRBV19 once TGTGCCAGTAGTTCAGACGGCAATCAGCCCCAGCATTTT CASSSDGNQPQHF
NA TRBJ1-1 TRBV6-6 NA TGTGCCAGCAGTCAAACCTGGGGCAGCCAGATGAACACTGAAGCTTTCTTT CASSQTWGSQMNTEAFF
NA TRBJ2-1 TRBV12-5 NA TGTGCTAGTTCCCCCGGGCGTCTGCAGTTCTTC CASSPGRLQFF
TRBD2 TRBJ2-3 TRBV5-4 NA TGTGCCAGCAGCAATGGGGGACTAGCGGAATCGGATACGCAGTATTTT CASSNGGLAESDTQYF
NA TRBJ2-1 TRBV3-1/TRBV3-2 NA TGTGCCAGCAGCCAAGAGCCACAGGCGGGGGCTGGGCAGTTCTTC CASSQEPQAGAGQFF
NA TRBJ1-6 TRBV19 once TGTGCCAGCAGCCCCGGAGGGTTCAATTCACCCCTCCACTTT CASSPGGFNSPLHF
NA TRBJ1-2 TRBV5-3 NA TGTGCCAGAAGCCCCGGGCGTGGGGAAAACTATGGCTACACCTTC CARSPGRGENYGYTF
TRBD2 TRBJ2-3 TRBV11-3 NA TGTGCCAGCAGAAAAGCGGGAGGAACAGATACGCAGTATTTT CASRKAGGTDTQYF
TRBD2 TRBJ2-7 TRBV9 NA TGTGCCAGCAGTCCCTCCCGACTAGCCACGCCCGAGCAGTACTTC CASSPSRLATPEQYF
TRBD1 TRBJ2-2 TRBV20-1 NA TGCAGTGCTAGTACGGGACAGGGAACCGGGGAGCTGTTTTTT CSASTGQGTGELFF
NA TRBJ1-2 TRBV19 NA TGTGCCAGTAGTATAGATTTTGGGGAGTATGGCTACACCTTC CASSIDFGEYGYTF
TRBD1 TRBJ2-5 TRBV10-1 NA TGCGCCAGCAGTGACAGGGGGCGGGAGACCCAGTACTTC CASSDRGRETQYF
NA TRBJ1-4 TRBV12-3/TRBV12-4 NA TGTGCCAGCAGTTTAGATTCTAATGAAAAACTGTTTTTT CASSLDSNEKLFF
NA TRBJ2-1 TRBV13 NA TGTGCCAGCAGCTCTAACAGGTTTGGACAGTTCTTC CASSSNRFGQFF
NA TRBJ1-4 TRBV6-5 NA TGTGCCAGCGCATCTGTGATGGGGGAAAAACTGTTTTTT CASASVMGEKLFF
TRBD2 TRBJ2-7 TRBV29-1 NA TGCAGCGTGCGGGGGGGCAGAGCCCACGAGCAGTACTTC CSVRGGRAHEQYF